This is a list of T cell receptor beta chains from one sample in a study of OX40 agonist ivuxolimab in advanced cancers. Data came from immunoSEQ multiplex PCR; TCRdb stores just in-frame clones and leaves some out. The data hold roughly 63,000 clones, with roughly four fifths observed a single time. The sequenced sample was CD4+ or CD8+ T cells sorted from blood, obtained in a trial of the OX40 agonist ivuxolimab. The receptor set was obtained from an adult with an advanced solid tumor such as melanoma, head and neck, liver or kidney cancer. The CDR3 runs from the conserved cysteine through the conserved F or W. The D gene is left open where the match is weak. For some rows the clone size is stated as once, few or many, or as a class when expanded; others skip it.

size: -; J: TRBJ1-5; V: TRBV5-5; D: -; DNA: TGTGCCAGCTCGAGTATAGACAATCAGCCCCAGCATTTT; CDR3: CASSSIDNQPQHF
size: -; J: TRBJ1-4; V: TRBV5-1; D: -; DNA: TGCGCCAGCAGCTTGGGGGGTAGGGGCCAAGAAAAACTGTTTTTT; CDR3: CASSLGGRGQEKLFF
size: -; J: TRBJ1-2; V: TRBV28; D: -; DNA: TGTGCCAGCAGCAGGAACTATGGCTACACCTTC; CDR3: CASSRNYGYTF
size: once; J: TRBJ1-5; V: TRBV7-9; D: -; DNA: TGTGCCAGCAGCTTTCCCGGGGGAAATCAGCCCCAGCATTTT; CDR3: CASSFPGGNQPQHF
size: -; J: TRBJ1-3; V: TRBV28; D: TRBD1; DNA: TGTGCCAGCAGACAGGGGGCAAACACCATATATTTT; CDR3: CASRQGANTIYF
size: -; J: TRBJ1-5; V: TRBV18; D: TRBD1; DNA: TGTGCCAGCTCACCCGGACAGGGGGGCAATCAGCCCCAGCATTTT; CDR3: CASSPGQGGNQPQHF
size: -; J: TRBJ2-7; V: TRBV18; D: -; DNA: TGTGCCAGCTCACCACCAAGTCAGGGGAGTGGCGAGCAGTACTTC; CDR3: CASSPPSQGSGEQYF
size: -; J: TRBJ2-7; V: TRBV27; D: TRBD1; DNA: TGTGCCAGCAGTCCAGGGGGTCGGATCTACGAGCAGTACTTC; CDR3: CASSPGGRIYEQYF
size: -; J: TRBJ1-5; V: TRBV30; D: -; DNA: TGTGCCTGGAGTGTAATCACCCGAGGGCAGCCCCAGCATTTT; CDR3: CAWSVITRGQPQHF
size: -; J: TRBJ2-5; V: TRBV6-1; D: TRBD2; DNA: TGTGCCAGCCGAAGACTAGCGGGGTCCCAAGAGACCCAGTACTTC; CDR3: CASRRLAGSQETQYF
size: -; J: TRBJ2-1; V: TRBV7-2; D: -; DNA: TGTGCCAGCAGCCCAGGGGTGGAGCGTGAGCAGTTCTTC; CDR3: CASSPGVEREQFF
size: -; J: TRBJ1-5; V: TRBV7-3; D: -; DNA: TGTGCCAGCAGCTTATATCCCAATCAGCCCCAGCATTTT; CDR3: CASSLYPNQPQHF
size: -; J: TRBJ2-7; V: TRBV7-8; D: -; DNA: TGTGCCAGCAGCTTAGATCCCCGCAGGGGGGTGTACGAGCAGTACTTC; CDR3: CASSLDPRRGVYEQYF
size: once; J: TRBJ2-3; V: TRBV23-1; D: TRBD1; DNA: TGCGCCAGCAGTCAATCGAAGGCCGGGACAGGGAGCACAGATACGCAGTATTTT; CDR3: CASSQSKAGTGSTDTQYF